These 14 T cell receptor beta chains originate from one sample sequenced in a study of blood T cell repertoires in COVID-19. Libraries were prepared by immunoSEQ multiplex PCR; TCRdb keeps only in-frame clonotypes and omits some of them. The data hold roughly 130,000 clones, with roughly four fifths observed a single time. The sequenced sample was peripheral blood. The receptors shown here come from a woman aged 45-59 years with acute or convalescent COVID-19.

The chain uses TRBV6-5 and TRBJ1-2, with a tentative D call TRBD1 (6 bases). V lost 7 bases to trimming and J lost 8 bases, with 14 bases between them. The CDR3 is 12 amino acids. CDR1 and CDR2 (germline): MNHEY, SVGAGI. The CDR3 DNA reads as TGTGCCAGCACTTATACTAGGGGGGGCTACACCTTC. It encodes CASTYTRGGYTF.

The chain links TRBV11-2 to TRBJ2-5; D may be TRBD1 (6 bases). The CDR3 spans 14 residues. In germline, CDR1 is SGHAT, CDR2 FQNNGV. V lost 0 bases, J lost 5 bases, and 10 bases lay in between. The CDR3 sequence is CASSLDARGETQYF. The CDR3 coding sequence is TGTGCCAGCAGCTTAGATGCCAGGGGTGAGACCCAGTACTTC.

The chain joins TRBV5-1 to TRBJ1-1; D perhaps matches TRBD1 (6 bases). Germline V lookup: CDR1 SGHRS, CDR2 YFSETQ. This CDR3 comprises 15 residues. The ends were cut back, 4 bases at V and 5 bases at J, with 18 bases in the middle. The CDR3 reads CASSHPEQGKTEAFF. Written as DNA, the CDR3 is TGCGCCAGCAGCCACCCCGAACAGGGTAAAACTGAAGCTTTCTTT.

The V and J genes are TRBV4-1 and TRBJ2-7; D gene unclear. CDR1 and CDR2 from the germline V gene are MGHRA and YSYEKL. The CDR3 loop spans 17 amino acids. The V and J ends lost 0 bases and 3 bases respectively, with 18 bases between them. CDR3 residues: CASSQDHTVPSNYEQYF. The CDR3 coding sequence is TGCGCCAGCAGCCAAGATCACACAGTCCCATCGAACTACGAGCAGTACTTC.

In its sample, this clone was seen once. J is TRBJ1-2 and V is TRBV6-5, with TRBD1 matching 7 bases. The germline V gene encodes CDR1 MNHEY and CDR2 SVGAGI. The CDR3 contains 14 residues. The trim removed 8 bases at V and 4 bases at J, leaving 10 bases unmatched. DNA of the CDR3: TGTGCCAGCGGCCGACAGGGTGGGCCCTATGGCTACACCTTC. Translated: CASGRQGGPYGYTF.

Turning to this clone: This specimen includes other DNA sequences encoding the same CDR3. The gene calls are TRBV6-5 and TRBJ1-1, with TRBD1 matching over 7 bases. Looked up from germline, CDR1 is MNHEY and CDR2 is SVGAGI. Germline trimming cut 6 bases from V and 1 base from J; bases unmatched to any gene: 2. The CDR3 runs to 13 residues. Here the CDR3 DNA reads TGTGCCAGCAGGGACAGGAGGAACACTGAAGCTTTCTTT. Its translation: CASRDRRNTEAFF.

The chain carries TRBV7-6 and TRBJ2-1; 10 bases map to TRBD1. The ends lost 3 bases at V and 12 bases at J; junction bases unmatched: 14. The CDR3 has 16 residues. Germline assignment: CDR1 SGHVS and CDR2 FNYEAQ. The CDR3 DNA is TGTGCCAGCAGCTTGATCGGGACAGGGGAATCAAAAGGGCAGTTCTTC. Its protein product is CASSLIGTGESKGQFF. Complete variable domain (other parts from reference TRBV7-6 and TRBJ2-1): GAGVSQSPRYKVTKRGQDVALRCDPISGHVSLYWYRQALGQGPEFLTYFNYEAQQDKSGLPNDRFSAERPEGSISTLTIQRTEQRDSAMYRCASSLIGTGESKGQFFGPGTRLTVL.

The chain employs TRBV19 and TRBJ1-3; 10 bases line up with TRBD1. The CDR3 is 17 amino acids. The germline V gene has CDR1 LNHDA and CDR2 SQIVND (reference sequence). The V segment lost 5 bases and the J segment 4 bases; nucleotides outside the gene matches: 11. CDR3 sequence: CASSPRQGAISGNTIYF. DNA for the CDR3: TGTGCCAGTAGTCCTCGACAGGGGGCTATCTCCGGAAACACCATATATTTT.

The chain is built from TRBV6-6 and TRBJ1-6; 7 nucleotides line up with TRBD1. The CDR3 sequence is 15 residues long. The junction had 5 bases not matched to a gene; V was cut back by 0 bases and J by 9 bases. Germline V CDR1 and CDR2: MNHNY, SVGAGI (reference sequence). In DNA form, the CDR3 reads TGTGCCAGCAGTTACTCGACACAGGGGAGTTCACCCCTCCACTTT. Protein: CASSYSTQGSSPLHF.

V usage is TRBV3-1 (or the pseudogene TRBV3-2) and J usage is TRBJ1-5; D remains unclear. In germline, CDR1 is LGHDT, CDR2 YNNKEL (reference sequence). CDR3 length: 15 amino acids. V lost 0 bases, J lost 7 bases, and 13 bases lay in between. The DNA for the CDR3 is TGTGCCAGCAGCCAAGAGTACAGTGTGAGCCAGCCCCAGCATTTT. Translating gives CASSQEYSVSQPQHF.

CDR3: CAWSVGRERSPNTEAFF. As DNA, the CDR3 is TGTGCCTGGAGTGTCGGGAGGGAGAGGAGCCCGAACACTGAAGCTTTCTTT. The V gene is TRBV30, the J gene TRBJ1-1; D call uncertain. The V end was cut by 0 bases, the J end by 1 base, with 18 bases between. Germline V lookup: CDR1 GTSNPN, CDR2 SVGIG (reference sequence). CDR3 length equals 17 residues.

The chain has TRBV28 and TRBJ1-6; weak D call: TRBD1 (6 bases). Germline values: CDR1 MDHEN, CDR2 SYDVKM. This CDR3 comprises 15 residues. V was pared by 7 bases and J by 8 bases, with 18 bases between. The CDR3 coding sequence is TGTGCCAGCAACACTCCACGGGGACAATATTCACCCCTCCACTTT. This codes for CASNTPRGQYSPLHF.

There are a few counts of this clone. A read error may produce the germline difference seen at one junction end. V gene TRBV6-5 combines with J gene TRBJ2-1, with 10 bases aligning to TRBD2. This CDR3 is 14 amino acids long. Germline V gene data show CDR1 as MNHEY and CDR2 as SVGAGI. The CDR3 DNA sequence: TGTGCCTGCAGCGGGGGGGACGCCTACAATGAGCAGTTCTTC. Amino acid sequence: CACSGGDAYNEQFF.

The genes are TRBV29-1 and TRBJ1-1, with D unresolved. This CDR3 comprises 8 residues. V was pared by 4 bases and J by 11 bases, with 5 bases between. The germline V gene has CDR1 SQVTM and CDR2 ANQGSEA. The chain's CDR3 is CSVGGAFF. Here the CDR3 DNA reads TGCAGCGTTGGCGGGGCTTTCTTT.